These 17 T cell receptor beta chains were sequenced from one sample in a study of blood T cell repertoires in COVID-19. Only in-frame clones appear in the TCRdb table, and some are missing; sequencing was by immunoSEQ multiplex PCR. Of fewer than 70,000 clones detected, 75% to 90% appear once; the ten largest clones hold about 2.4%. The sample consisted of peripheral blood. The receptors shown here come from a human donor in a cohort sampled during active COVID-19.

This rearrangement joins TRBV19 to TRBJ1-2, with D possibly being TRBD1 (5 bases). The CDR3 covers 15 residues. The germline V and J ends were trimmed by 5 bases and 0 bases, with 13 bases remaining between them. Germline assignment: CDR1 LNHDA and CDR2 SQIVND (reference sequence). DNA for the CDR3: TGTGCCAGTAGTTTGACAGTTTCTTCTAACTATGGCTACACCTTC. Translating gives CASSLTVSSNYGYTF.

V is TRBV2 and J is TRBJ2-1; the match to TRBD2 covers 10 bases. V gave up 3 bases and J gave up 9 bases; unmatched junction bases: 14. The CDR3 is made up of 17 amino acids. The germline gives CDR1 SNHLY, CDR2 FYNNEI. DNA for the CDR3: TGTGCCAGCAGTGAGGTCGGGCTAGCGGGAGTTGCTCCTGAGCAGTTCTTC. Translating it yields CASSEVGLAGVAPEQFF.

V and J are TRBV3-1 (or the pseudogene TRBV3-2) and TRBJ1-1; D is unclear. V was trimmed by 2 bases and J by 3 bases, leaving 4 bases between them. There are 12 residues in the CDR3. From germline, CDR1 is LGHDT and CDR2 YNNKEL (reference sequence). The CDR3 spells CASSQFDTEAFF. The CDR3 region has the DNA TGTGCCAGCAGCCAATTCGACACTGAAGCTTTCTTT.

This CDR3 reads CASSLRGSNEKLFF. As DNA, the CDR3 is TGTGCCAGCAGCTTGAGGGGCTCTAATGAAAAACTGTTTTTT. The chain uses TRBV5-4 and TRBJ1-4; D possibly corresponds to TRBD1 (5 bases). This CDR3 is 14 amino acids long. The V gene lost 1 base and the J gene lost 3 bases, with 7 bases spanning the gap. CDR1 and CDR2 (germline): SGHNT, YYREEE (reference sequence).

V and J are TRBV19 and TRBJ2-7, with 9 bases aligning to TRBD1. V lost 7 bases to trimming and J lost 5 bases; unmatched junction nucleotides: 12. The CDR3 extends over 15 amino acids. Germline loops: CDR1 LNHDA, CDR2 SQIVND (reference sequence). CDR3 sequence: CASTRLGQGPHEQYF. CDR3 DNA: TGTGCCAGTACCCGACTGGGACAGGGCCCCCACGAGCAGTACTTC.

This sequence joins TRBV7-3 and TRBJ2-7; tentatively, D is TRBD1 (6 bases). CDR3 length: 20 amino acids. Germline CDR1 SGHTA, CDR2 FQGTGA. V lost 3 bases and J 1 base, leaving 28 bases between the germline ends. The CDR3 DNA follows: TGTGCCAGCAGCTTCCCAAAAATCCGGGACAAGGGAGTCATTTCCTACGAGCAGTACTTC. Its translation: CASSFPKIRDKGVISYEQYF.

V usage is TRBV18 and J usage is TRBJ2-7; 8 bases map to TRBD1. Germline loops: CDR1 KGHSH, CDR2 LQKENI. This CDR3 contains 14 residues. After removal of 6 bases from V and 5 bases from J, the junction contained 9 bases not matched to a gene. CDR3 sequence: CASSLGQGSDEQYF. The CDR3 DNA follows: TGTGCCAGCTCTCTCGGACAGGGCAGCGACGAGCAGTACTTC.

The chain recombines TRBV7-2 with TRBJ2-5, with TRBD2 identical over 8 bases. In germline, CDR1 is SGHTA, CDR2 FQGNSA. Germline trimming cut 1 base from V and 5 bases from J; bases unmatched to any gene: 9. There are 16 residues in the CDR3. The chain's CDR3 is CASSLVSGGVRETQYF. The CDR3 DNA follows: TGTGCCAGCAGCTTAGTGTCGGGAGGGGTCCGGGAGACCCAGTACTTC.

The chain uses TRBV5-1 and TRBJ2-6; 7 nucleotides line up with TRBD1. From germline, CDR1 is SGHRS and CDR2 YFSETQ. This CDR3 has 15 amino acids. V lost 9 bases to trimming and J lost 0 bases; unmatched junction nucleotides: 6. The CDR3 reads CATGDSLSGANVLTF. Here the CDR3 DNA reads TGCGCCACCGGGGACAGCCTCTCTGGGGCCAACGTCCTGACTTTC.

V is TRBV6-1 and J is TRBJ1-5; maybe TRBD1 (5 bases). Trimming cost V 2 bases and J 2 bases, with 19 bases left between them. Germline V gene lookup returns CDR1 MNHNS and CDR2 SASEGT. The CDR3 loop spans 18 amino acids. The CDR3 DNA reads as TGTGCCAGCAGTGAACGTTTGTGGGCGGGGCTAGGCAATCAGCCCCAGCATTTT. Its translation: CASSERLWAGLGNQPQHF.

The rearrangement uses TRBV28 and TRBJ1-1; the D gene is possibly TRBD1 (6 bases). This CDR3 comprises 15 residues. V lost 6 bases to trimming and J lost 2 bases, with 16 bases between them. Germline CDR1 reads MDHEN; CDR2 reads SYDVKM. The chain's CDR3 is CASSHPGGRNTEAFF. The CDR3 DNA reads TGTGCCAGCAGCCATCCCGGGGGGCGCAACACTGAAGCTTTCTTT.

This chain connects TRBV19 to TRBJ2-5; 7 nucleotides line up with TRBD1. The CDR3 covers 14 residues. CDR1 LNHDA and CDR2 SQIVND come from the germline V gene (reference sequence). V lost 4 bases and J lost 6; bases outside the gene matches: 8. The CDR3 sequence is CASSRQGDVKTQYF. Here the CDR3 DNA reads TGTGCCAGTAGTAGACAGGGAGATGTCAAGACCCAGTACTTC. Drawing the rest from reference TRBV19 and TRBJ2-5, the complete variable domain is DGGITQSPKYLFRKEGQNVTLSCEQNLNHDAMYWYRQDPGQGLRLIYYSQIVNDFQKGDIAEGYSVSREKKESFPLTVTSAQKNPTAFYLCASSRQGDVKTQYFGPGTRLLVL.

The gene calls are TRBV3-1 (or the pseudogene TRBV3-2) and TRBJ1-2; D is unclear. V was shortened by 1 base and J by 7 bases, with 10 bases between the two germline ends. Germline V CDR1 and CDR2: LGHDT, YNNKEL (reference sequence). The CDR3 covers 13 residues. CDR3 bases: TGTGCCAGCAGCCAAGCGACTCTCGGTGGCTACACCTTC. Its translation: CASSQATLGGYTF.

The CDR3 sequence is CASSLARESEQFF. Written as DNA, the CDR3 is TGCGCCAGCAGCTTGGCCCGAGAAAGTGAGCAGTTCTTC. The gene calls are TRBV5-1 and TRBJ2-1, with D unclear. Trimming took 0 bases from V and 9 from J, leaving 10 bases between them. The CDR3 sequence is 13 residues long. In germline, CDR1 is SGHRS, CDR2 YFSETQ.

The CDR3, as DNA: TGTGCCAGCAGCCGGACTAGCGGGAGGCGCCAAGAGACCCAGTACTTC. It yields the protein CASSRTSGRRQETQYF. The chain links TRBV9 to TRBJ2-5, with TRBD2 matching 14 bases. The germline gives CDR1 SGDLS, CDR2 YYNGEE. This CDR3 has 16 residues. J was trimmed by 1 base and V by 4 bases; bases with no gene match: 3.

In its sample, this clone was seen once. The chain joins TRBV25-1 to TRBJ1-5; 7 nucleotides match TRBD1. Germline lookup yields CDR1 MGHDK and CDR2 SYGVNS. With 5 bases clipped from V and 6 bases from J, the junction kept 7 bases outside the gene matches. The CDR3 sequence is 14 residues long. CDR3 sequence (DNA): TGTGCCAGCAGTCTACAGGGGTCCAGTCAGCCCCAGCATTTT. It encodes CASSLQGSSQPQHF.

This chain's CDR3 is CASSPHLDRGTGELFF. In nucleotides, the CDR3 is TGTGCCAGCAGTCCCCATCTGGACAGGGGAACCGGGGAGCTGTTTTTT. The V call is TRBV27, the J call TRBJ2-2; 9 nucleotides line up with TRBD1. Germline CDR1 is MNHEY and CDR2 is SMNVEV (reference sequence). CDR3 length: 16 amino acids. V shed 5 bases and J 5 bases; nucleotides not matched to a gene: 9.